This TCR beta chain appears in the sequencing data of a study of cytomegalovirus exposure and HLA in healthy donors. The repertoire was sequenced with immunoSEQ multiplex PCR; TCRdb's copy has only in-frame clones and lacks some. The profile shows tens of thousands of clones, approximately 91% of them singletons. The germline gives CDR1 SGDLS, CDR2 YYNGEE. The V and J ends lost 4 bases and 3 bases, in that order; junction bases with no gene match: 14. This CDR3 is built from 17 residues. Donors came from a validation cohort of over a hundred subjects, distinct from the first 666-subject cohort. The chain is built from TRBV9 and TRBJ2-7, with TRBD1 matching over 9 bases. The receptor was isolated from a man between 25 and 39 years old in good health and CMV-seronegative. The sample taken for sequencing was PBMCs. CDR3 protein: CASSPGPVDRGFYEQYF. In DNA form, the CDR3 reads TGTGCCAGCAGCCCAGGACCGGTGGACAGGGGATTCTACGAGCAGTACTTC.